This T cell receptor (beta chain) was obtained from a study of vaccination effects on CD4 cells after COVID-19. This clone has just a few counts. Its antigen is currently unknown. The assay was immunoSEQ multiplex PCR, and TCRdb's table has in-frame clones only and misses some. The data contain 57,000 or so clones, 78% of them singletons. Following culture for around 10 days, CD4+ T cells were isolated. Participants completed two doses of the BNT162b2 or mRNA-1273 vaccine. The specimen comprised CD4+ T cells from PBMCs cultured without peptide, sampled after COVID-19 vaccination. The sequence was obtained from a human donor who received a COVID-19 vaccine.

In nucleotides, the CDR3 is TGTGCCAGCAGCTTGTCCTGGCAGGGGGGCACTGAAGCTTTCTTT. Protein: CASSLSWQGGTEAFF. The chain couples TRBV5-4 to TRBJ1-1; 7 bases align to TRBD1. Germline trimming cut 1 base from V and 4 bases from J; bases unmatched to any gene: 7. The germline V gene encodes CDR1 SGHNT and CDR2 YYREEE (reference sequence). CDR3 length: 15 residues.